The source of this TCR beta chain is a study of cytomegalovirus exposure and HLA in healthy donors. The PCR was carried out with 60 Vbeta primers and 13 Jbeta primers. Produced via immunoSEQ multiplex PCR; TCRdb's table is partial and in-frame only. The sample consists of fewer than 200,000 clones, under 85% of them appearing once. The germline V gene has CDR1 ENHRY and CDR2 SYGVKD. With 8 bases clipped from V and 7 bases from J, the junction kept 8 bases outside the gene matches. There are 13 residues in the CDR3. The sequencing sample was made of PBMCs. The chain joins TRBV10-3 to TRBJ1-1, with 9 bases aligning to TRBD1. The TCR originated in a man aged 50 or older in good health and CMV-seronegative. CDR3 in amino acids: CAISIGTGNEAFF. The CDR3, as DNA: TGTGCCATCTCTATAGGGACAGGGAATGAAGCTTTCTTT.